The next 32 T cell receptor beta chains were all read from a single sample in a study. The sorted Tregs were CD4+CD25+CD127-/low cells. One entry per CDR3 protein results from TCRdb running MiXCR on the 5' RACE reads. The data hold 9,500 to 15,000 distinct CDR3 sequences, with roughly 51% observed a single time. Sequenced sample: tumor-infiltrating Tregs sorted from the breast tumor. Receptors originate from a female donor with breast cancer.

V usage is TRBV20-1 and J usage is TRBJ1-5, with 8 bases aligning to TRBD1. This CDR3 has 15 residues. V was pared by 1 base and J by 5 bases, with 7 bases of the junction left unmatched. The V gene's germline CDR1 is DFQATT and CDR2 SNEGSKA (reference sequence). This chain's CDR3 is CSARVPDREYQPQHF. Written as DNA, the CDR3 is TGCAGTGCTAGAGTCCCGGACAGGGAGTATCAGCCCCAGCATTTT.

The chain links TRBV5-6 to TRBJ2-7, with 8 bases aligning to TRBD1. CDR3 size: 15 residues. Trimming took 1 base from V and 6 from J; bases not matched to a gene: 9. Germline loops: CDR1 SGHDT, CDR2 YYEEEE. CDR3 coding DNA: TGTGCCAGCAGCTTGTGGACAGGGTTTTTCTCCGAGCAGTACGTC. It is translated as CASSLWTGFFSEQYV.

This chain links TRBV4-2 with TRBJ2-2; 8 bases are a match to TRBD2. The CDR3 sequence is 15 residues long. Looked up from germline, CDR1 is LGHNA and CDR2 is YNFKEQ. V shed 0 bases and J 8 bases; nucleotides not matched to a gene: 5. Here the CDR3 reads CASSQDPTSGGELFF. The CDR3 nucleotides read TGTGCCAGCAGCCAAGACCCTACTAGCGGTGGGGAGCTGTTTTTT.

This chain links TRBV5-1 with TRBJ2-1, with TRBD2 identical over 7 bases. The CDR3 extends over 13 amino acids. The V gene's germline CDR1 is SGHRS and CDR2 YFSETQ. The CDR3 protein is CCWGGRRFDEQFF. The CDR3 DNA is TGCTGCTGGGGGGGGAGGCGGTTTGATGAGCAGTTCTTC.

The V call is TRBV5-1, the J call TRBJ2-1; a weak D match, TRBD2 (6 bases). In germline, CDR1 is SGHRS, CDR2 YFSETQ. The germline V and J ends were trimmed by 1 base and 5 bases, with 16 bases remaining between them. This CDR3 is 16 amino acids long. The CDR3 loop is CASSLLVGSGDNEQFF. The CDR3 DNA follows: TGCGCCAGCAGCTTGCTCGTCGGGAGTGGGGACAATGAGCAGTTCTTC.

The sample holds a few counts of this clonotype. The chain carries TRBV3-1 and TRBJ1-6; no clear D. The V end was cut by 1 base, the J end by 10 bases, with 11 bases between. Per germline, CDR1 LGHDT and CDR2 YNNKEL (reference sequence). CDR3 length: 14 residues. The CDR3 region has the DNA TGTGCCAGCAGCCAAGGGCCCATAGGGTCACCCCTCCACTTT. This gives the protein CASSQGPIGSPLHF.

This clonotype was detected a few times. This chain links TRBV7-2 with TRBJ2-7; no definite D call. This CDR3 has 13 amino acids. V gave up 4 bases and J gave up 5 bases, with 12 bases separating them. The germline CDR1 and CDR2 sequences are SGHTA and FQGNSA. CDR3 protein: CASSYSLGDEQYF. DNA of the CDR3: TGTGCCAGCAGCTACTCACTGGGTGACGAGCAGTACTTC.

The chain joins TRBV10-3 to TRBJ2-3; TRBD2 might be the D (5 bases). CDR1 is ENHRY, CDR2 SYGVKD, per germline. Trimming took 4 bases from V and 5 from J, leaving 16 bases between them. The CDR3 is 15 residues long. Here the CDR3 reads CAISGGDPRGDTQYF. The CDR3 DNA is TGTGCCATCAGTGGGGGAGACCCTCGTGGAGATACGCAGTATTTT.

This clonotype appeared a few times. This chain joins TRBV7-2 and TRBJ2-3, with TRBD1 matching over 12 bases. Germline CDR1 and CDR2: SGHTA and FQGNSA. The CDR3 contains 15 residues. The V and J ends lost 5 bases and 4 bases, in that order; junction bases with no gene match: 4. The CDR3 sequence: CASSAGQGAPDTQYF. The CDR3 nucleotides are TGTGCCAGCAGCGCGGGACAGGGGGCCCCAGATACGCAGTATTTT.

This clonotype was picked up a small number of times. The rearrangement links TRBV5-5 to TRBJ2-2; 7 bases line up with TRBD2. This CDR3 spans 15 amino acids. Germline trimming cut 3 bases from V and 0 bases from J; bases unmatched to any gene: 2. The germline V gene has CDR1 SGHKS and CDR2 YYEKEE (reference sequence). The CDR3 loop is CASSWDYSNTGELFF. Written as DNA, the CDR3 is TGTGCCAGCAGCTGGGACTACTCGAACACCGGGGAGCTGTTTTTT. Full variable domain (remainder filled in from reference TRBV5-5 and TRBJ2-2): DAGVTQSPTHLIKTRGQQVTLRCSPISGHKSVSWYQQVLGQGPQFIFQYYEKEERGRGNFPDRFSARQFPNYSSELNVNALLLGDSALYLCASSWDYSNTGELFFGEGSRLTVL.

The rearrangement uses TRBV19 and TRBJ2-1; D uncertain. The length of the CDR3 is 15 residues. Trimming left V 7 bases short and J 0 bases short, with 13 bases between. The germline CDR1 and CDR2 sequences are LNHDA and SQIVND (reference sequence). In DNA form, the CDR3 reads TGTGCCAGTAAAATATCCTCGAGCTCCTACAATGAGCAGTTCTTC. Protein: CASKISSSSYNEQFF.

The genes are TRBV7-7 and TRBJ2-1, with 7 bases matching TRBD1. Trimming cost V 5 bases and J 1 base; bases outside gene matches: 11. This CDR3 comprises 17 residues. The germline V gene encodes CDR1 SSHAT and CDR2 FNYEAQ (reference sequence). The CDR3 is CASSPHRGWGSYNEQFF. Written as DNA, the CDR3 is TGTGCCAGCAGCCCCCACAGGGGATGGGGTTCCTACAATGAGCAGTTCTTC.

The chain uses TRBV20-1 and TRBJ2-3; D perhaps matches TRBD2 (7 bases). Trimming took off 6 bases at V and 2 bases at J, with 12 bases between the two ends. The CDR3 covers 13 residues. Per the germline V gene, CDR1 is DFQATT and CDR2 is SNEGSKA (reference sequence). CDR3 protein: CSAGGGATDTQYF. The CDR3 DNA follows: TGCAGTGCAGGTGGGGGGGCCACAGATACGCAGTATTTT.

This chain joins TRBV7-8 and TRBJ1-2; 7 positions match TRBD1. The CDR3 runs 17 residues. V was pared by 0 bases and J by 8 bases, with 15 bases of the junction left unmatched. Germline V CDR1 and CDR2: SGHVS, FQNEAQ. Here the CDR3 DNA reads TGTGCCAGCAGCTTAGCGGTTTTTGAGGGACAGTTAGTAGGCTACACCTTC. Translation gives CASSLAVFEGQLVGYTF.

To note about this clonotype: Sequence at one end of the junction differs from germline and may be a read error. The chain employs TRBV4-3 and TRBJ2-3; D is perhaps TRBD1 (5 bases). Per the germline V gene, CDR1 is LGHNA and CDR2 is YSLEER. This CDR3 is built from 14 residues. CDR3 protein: CASSQEGPGDTQCF. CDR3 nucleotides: TGCGCCAGCAGCCAAGAGGGGCCTGGGGATACGCAGTGTTTT.

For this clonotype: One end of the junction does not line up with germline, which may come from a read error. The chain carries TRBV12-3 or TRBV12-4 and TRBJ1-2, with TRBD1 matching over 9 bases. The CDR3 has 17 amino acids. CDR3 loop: CVSSTGWDRVKFYGYTF. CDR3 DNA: TGTGTCAGCAGTACCGGCTGGGACAGGGTTAAGTTCTATGGCTACACCTTC.

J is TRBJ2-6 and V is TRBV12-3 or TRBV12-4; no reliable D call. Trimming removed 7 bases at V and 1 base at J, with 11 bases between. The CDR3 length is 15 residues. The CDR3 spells CASTRHVSGANVLTF. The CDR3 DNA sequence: TGTGCCAGCACCCGACACGTTTCTGGGGCCAACGTCCTGACTTTC.

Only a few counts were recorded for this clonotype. CDR3 in amino acids: CASVHTGRALVSNYGYTF. In nucleotides, the CDR3 is TGTGCCAGCGTTCACACTGGCAGGGCCCTGGTTTCTAACTATGGCTACACCTTC. The chain joins TRBV5-5 to TRBJ1-2; a possible D gene is TRBD1 (5 bases). The CDR3 contains 18 residues. Trimming cost V 7 bases and J 0 bases, with 25 bases left between them. Germline V lookup: CDR1 SGHKS, CDR2 YYEKEE (reference sequence).

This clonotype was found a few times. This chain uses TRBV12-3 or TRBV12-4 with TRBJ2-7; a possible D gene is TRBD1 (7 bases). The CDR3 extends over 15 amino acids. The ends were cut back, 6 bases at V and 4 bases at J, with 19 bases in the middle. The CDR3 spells CASSRGTATLYEQYF. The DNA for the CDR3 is TGTGCCAGCAGCCGCGGGACAGCCACCCTATACGAGCAGTACTTC.

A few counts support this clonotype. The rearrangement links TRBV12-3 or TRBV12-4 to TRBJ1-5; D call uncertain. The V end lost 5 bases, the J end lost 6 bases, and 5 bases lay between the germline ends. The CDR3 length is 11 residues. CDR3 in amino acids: CASSISQPQHF. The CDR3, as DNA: TGTGCCAGCAGTATCAGTCAGCCCCAGCATTTT.

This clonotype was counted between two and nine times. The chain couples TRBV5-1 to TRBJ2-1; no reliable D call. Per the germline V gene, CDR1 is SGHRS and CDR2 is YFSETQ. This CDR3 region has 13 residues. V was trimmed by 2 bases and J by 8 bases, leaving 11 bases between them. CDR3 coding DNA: TGCGCCAGCAGCTTAGGTGGGCACGATGAGCAGTTCTTC. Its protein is CASSLGGHDEQFF.

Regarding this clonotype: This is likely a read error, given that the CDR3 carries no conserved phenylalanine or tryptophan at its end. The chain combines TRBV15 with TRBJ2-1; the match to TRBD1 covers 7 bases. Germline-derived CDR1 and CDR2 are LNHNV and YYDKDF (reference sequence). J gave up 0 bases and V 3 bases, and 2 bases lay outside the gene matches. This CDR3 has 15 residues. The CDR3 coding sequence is TGTGCCACCAGCAGCGGGGACAGCTCCTACAATGAGCAGTTCCTC. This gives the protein CATSSGDSSYNEQFL.

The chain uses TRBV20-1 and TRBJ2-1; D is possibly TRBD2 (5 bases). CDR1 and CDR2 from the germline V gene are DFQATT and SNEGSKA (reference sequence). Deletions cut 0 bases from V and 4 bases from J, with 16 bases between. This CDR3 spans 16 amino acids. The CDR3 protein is CSARETVASSYNEQFF. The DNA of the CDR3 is TGCAGTGCTAGAGAAACAGTAGCGAGCTCTTACAATGAGCAGTTCTTC.

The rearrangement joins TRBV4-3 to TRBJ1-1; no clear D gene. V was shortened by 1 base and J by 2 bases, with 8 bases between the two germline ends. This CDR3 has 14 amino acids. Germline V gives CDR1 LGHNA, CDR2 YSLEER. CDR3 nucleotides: TGCGCCAGCAGCCAAGGAGGACGAAACACTGAAGCTTTCTTT. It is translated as CASSQGGRNTEAFF.

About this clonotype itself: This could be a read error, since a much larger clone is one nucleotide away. In nucleotides, the CDR3 is TGCAGTGTCAAAGGGGACTACACAGCCAAAAACATTCAGTACTTC. It codes for CSVKGDYTAKNIQYF. This chain links TRBV20-1 with TRBJ2-4; 7 bases are shared with TRBD2. The CDR3 spans 15 residues. CDR1 is DFQATT, CDR2 SNEGSKA, per germline (reference sequence). Trimming took 7 bases from V and 0 from J; bases not matched to a gene: 9.

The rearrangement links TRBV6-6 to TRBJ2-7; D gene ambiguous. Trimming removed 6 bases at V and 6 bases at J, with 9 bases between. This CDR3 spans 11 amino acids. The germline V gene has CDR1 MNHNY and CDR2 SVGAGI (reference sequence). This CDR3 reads CASSTRLEQYF. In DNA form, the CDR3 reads TGTGCCAGCAGCACAAGACTCGAGCAGTACTTC.

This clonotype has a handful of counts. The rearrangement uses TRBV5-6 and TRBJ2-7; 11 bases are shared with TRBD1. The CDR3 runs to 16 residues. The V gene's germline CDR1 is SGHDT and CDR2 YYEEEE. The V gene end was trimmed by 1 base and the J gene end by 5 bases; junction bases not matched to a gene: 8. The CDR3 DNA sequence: TGTGCCAGCAGCTTGTCCCCCCGGGACAGGGGGAACGAGCAGTACTTC. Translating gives CASSLSPRDRGNEQYF. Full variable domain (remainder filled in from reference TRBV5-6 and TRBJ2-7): DAGVTQSPTHLIKTRGQQVTLRCSPKSGHDTVSWYQQALGQGPQFIFQYYEEEERQRGNFPDRFSGHQFPNYSSELNVNALLLGDSALYLCASSLSPRDRGNEQYFGPGTRLTVT.

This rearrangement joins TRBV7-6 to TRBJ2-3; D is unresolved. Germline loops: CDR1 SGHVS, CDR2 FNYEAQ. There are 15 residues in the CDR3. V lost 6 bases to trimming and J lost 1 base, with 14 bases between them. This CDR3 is CASSLLDAGTDTQYF. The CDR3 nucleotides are TGTGCCAGCAGTTTATTGGACGCCGGCACAGATACGCAGTATTTT.

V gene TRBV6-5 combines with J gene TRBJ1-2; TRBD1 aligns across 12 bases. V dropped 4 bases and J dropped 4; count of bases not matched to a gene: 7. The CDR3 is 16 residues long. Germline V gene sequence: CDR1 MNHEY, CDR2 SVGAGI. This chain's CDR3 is CASSSLPGQGAYGYTF. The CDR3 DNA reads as TGTGCCAGCAGTTCGCTCCCGGGACAGGGGGCCTATGGCTACACCTTC.

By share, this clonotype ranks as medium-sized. DNA for the CDR3: TGTGCCAGCAGCGGGACTAGCGGGAGTAGTGAGCAGTTCTTC. It is translated as CASSGTSGSSEQFF. This chain connects TRBV3-1 to TRBJ2-1; 14 bases map to TRBD2. This CDR3 is built from 14 residues. V shed 5 bases, J shed 9 bases, and the junction held 3 bases outside the gene matches. Germline V gene sequence: CDR1 LGHDT, CDR2 YNNKEL (reference sequence).

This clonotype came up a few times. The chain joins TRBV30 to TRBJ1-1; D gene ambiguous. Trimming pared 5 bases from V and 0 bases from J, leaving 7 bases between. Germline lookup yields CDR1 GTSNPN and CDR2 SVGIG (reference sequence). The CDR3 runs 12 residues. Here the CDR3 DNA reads TGTGCCTGGCGTCGGGTGAACACTGAAGCTTTCTTT. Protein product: CAWRRVNTEAFF.

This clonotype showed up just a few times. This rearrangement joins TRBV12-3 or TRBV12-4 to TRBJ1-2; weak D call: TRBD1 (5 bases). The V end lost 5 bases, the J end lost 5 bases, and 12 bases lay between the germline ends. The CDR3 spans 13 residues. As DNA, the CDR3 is TGTGCCAGCAGTACATCCGGGACTTATGGCTACACCTTC. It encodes CASSTSGTYGYTF.